This T cell receptor (beta chain) came from a study of T-cell reconstitution after alpha-beta-depleted transplantation in children. Trimming removed 0 bases from V and 3 bases from J, with 16 bases in between. The CDR3 runs to 17 residues. Looked up from germline, CDR1 is SGHRS and CDR2 is YFSETQ. Unique molecular identifiers were used in preparing the TCRbeta library. TCRdb reprocessed the PCR reads with MiXCR, giving one entry per CDR3 protein. Here the sample spans some 550,000 distinct CDR3 sequences, 18% being singletons. V usage is TRBV5-1 and J usage is TRBJ2-1; D possibly corresponds to TRBD1 (6 bases). This TCR was sampled from a human donor who donated a stem cell graft to a child with acute lymphoblastic leukemia. This specimen was PBMCs from the stem cell graft donor, taken from the stem cell graft. The CDR3 sequence is CASSLGGRTVFYNEQFF. The CDR3 nucleotides read TGCGCCAGCAGCTTGGGGGGAAGGACAGTCTTCTACAATGAGCAGTTCTTC.